The TCR beta chain under discussion was sequenced for a study of OX40 agonist ivuxolimab in advanced cancers. Turning to the study itself: The dose-escalation cohort was approximately 85% male, with a mean age of approximately 61 years, ranging about 23 to 90.

The cohort excluded patients with autoimmune disease history or systemic immunosuppression. Germline assignment: CDR1 SGHTA and CDR2 FQGNSA. The V gene lost 4 bases and the J gene lost 2 bases, with 4 bases spanning the gap. The CDR3 consists of 12 residues. The repertoire was sequenced with immunoSEQ multiplex PCR; TCRdb's copy has only in-frame clones and lacks some. The table shows about 69,000 clones, with about three quarters occurring only once. This clone was recorded once. The receptor comes from an adult with an advanced solid tumor such as melanoma, head and neck, liver or kidney cancer. The chain carries TRBV7-2 and TRBJ2-3, with no clear D. The source material was CD4+ or CD8+ T cells sorted from blood, sampled in a trial of the OX40 agonist ivuxolimab. The CDR3 protein is CASSSFTDTQYF. The CDR3 nucleotides are TGTGCCAGCAGCTCGTTCACAGATACGCAGTATTTT.